The clone carrying this TCR beta chain was counted between two and nine times. Antigen specificity is unknown. The authors reverse transcribed all of the isolated RNA, so sequencing captured expressed TCRB transcripts. Libraries were prepared by immunoSEQ multiplex PCR; TCRdb keeps only in-frame clonotypes and omits some of them. Of under 400,000 clones listed, over 9.5% are singletons. This specimen comes from a study of beta chain features in type 1 diabetes. Findings of the study overall: Moderate but significant shortening of TCRB CDR3s was recorded in all four CD4+ subsets from Type 1 diabetes patients.

Germline CDR1 reads SEHNR; CDR2 reads FQNEAQ (reference sequence). The CDR3 covers 16 residues. With 2 bases removed from V and 5 bases from J, the gap between germline ends came to 18 bases. The receptor's source is a woman younger than 35 with type 1 diabetes. Material for sequencing was naive CD4+ T cells from blood. The V and J genes are TRBV7-9 and TRBJ1-1; a possible D gene is TRBD1 (6 bases). CDR3 DNA: TGTGCCAGCAGCTTATGGGCAGGGGCCCGGCGGACTGAAGCTTTCTTT. Amino acid sequence: CASSLWAGARRTEAFF.